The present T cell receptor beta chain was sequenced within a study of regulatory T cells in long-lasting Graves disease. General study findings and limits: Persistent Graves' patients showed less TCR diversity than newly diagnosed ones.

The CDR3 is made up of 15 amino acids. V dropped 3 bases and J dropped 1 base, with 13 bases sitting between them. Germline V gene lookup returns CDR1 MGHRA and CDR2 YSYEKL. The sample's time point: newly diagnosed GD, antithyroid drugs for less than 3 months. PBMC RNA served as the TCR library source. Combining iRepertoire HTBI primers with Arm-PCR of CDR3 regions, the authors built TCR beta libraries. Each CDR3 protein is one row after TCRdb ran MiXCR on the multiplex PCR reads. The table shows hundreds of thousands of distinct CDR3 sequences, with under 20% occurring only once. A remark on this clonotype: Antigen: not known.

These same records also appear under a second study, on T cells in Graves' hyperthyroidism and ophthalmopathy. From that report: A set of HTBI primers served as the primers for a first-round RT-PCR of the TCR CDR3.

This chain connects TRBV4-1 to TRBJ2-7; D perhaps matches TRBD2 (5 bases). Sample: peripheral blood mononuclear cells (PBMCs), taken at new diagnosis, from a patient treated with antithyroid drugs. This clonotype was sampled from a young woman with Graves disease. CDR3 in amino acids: CASSQGPTGSYEQYF. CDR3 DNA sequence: TGCGCCAGCAGCCAGGGCCCCACGGGGTCCTACGAGCAGTACTTC.